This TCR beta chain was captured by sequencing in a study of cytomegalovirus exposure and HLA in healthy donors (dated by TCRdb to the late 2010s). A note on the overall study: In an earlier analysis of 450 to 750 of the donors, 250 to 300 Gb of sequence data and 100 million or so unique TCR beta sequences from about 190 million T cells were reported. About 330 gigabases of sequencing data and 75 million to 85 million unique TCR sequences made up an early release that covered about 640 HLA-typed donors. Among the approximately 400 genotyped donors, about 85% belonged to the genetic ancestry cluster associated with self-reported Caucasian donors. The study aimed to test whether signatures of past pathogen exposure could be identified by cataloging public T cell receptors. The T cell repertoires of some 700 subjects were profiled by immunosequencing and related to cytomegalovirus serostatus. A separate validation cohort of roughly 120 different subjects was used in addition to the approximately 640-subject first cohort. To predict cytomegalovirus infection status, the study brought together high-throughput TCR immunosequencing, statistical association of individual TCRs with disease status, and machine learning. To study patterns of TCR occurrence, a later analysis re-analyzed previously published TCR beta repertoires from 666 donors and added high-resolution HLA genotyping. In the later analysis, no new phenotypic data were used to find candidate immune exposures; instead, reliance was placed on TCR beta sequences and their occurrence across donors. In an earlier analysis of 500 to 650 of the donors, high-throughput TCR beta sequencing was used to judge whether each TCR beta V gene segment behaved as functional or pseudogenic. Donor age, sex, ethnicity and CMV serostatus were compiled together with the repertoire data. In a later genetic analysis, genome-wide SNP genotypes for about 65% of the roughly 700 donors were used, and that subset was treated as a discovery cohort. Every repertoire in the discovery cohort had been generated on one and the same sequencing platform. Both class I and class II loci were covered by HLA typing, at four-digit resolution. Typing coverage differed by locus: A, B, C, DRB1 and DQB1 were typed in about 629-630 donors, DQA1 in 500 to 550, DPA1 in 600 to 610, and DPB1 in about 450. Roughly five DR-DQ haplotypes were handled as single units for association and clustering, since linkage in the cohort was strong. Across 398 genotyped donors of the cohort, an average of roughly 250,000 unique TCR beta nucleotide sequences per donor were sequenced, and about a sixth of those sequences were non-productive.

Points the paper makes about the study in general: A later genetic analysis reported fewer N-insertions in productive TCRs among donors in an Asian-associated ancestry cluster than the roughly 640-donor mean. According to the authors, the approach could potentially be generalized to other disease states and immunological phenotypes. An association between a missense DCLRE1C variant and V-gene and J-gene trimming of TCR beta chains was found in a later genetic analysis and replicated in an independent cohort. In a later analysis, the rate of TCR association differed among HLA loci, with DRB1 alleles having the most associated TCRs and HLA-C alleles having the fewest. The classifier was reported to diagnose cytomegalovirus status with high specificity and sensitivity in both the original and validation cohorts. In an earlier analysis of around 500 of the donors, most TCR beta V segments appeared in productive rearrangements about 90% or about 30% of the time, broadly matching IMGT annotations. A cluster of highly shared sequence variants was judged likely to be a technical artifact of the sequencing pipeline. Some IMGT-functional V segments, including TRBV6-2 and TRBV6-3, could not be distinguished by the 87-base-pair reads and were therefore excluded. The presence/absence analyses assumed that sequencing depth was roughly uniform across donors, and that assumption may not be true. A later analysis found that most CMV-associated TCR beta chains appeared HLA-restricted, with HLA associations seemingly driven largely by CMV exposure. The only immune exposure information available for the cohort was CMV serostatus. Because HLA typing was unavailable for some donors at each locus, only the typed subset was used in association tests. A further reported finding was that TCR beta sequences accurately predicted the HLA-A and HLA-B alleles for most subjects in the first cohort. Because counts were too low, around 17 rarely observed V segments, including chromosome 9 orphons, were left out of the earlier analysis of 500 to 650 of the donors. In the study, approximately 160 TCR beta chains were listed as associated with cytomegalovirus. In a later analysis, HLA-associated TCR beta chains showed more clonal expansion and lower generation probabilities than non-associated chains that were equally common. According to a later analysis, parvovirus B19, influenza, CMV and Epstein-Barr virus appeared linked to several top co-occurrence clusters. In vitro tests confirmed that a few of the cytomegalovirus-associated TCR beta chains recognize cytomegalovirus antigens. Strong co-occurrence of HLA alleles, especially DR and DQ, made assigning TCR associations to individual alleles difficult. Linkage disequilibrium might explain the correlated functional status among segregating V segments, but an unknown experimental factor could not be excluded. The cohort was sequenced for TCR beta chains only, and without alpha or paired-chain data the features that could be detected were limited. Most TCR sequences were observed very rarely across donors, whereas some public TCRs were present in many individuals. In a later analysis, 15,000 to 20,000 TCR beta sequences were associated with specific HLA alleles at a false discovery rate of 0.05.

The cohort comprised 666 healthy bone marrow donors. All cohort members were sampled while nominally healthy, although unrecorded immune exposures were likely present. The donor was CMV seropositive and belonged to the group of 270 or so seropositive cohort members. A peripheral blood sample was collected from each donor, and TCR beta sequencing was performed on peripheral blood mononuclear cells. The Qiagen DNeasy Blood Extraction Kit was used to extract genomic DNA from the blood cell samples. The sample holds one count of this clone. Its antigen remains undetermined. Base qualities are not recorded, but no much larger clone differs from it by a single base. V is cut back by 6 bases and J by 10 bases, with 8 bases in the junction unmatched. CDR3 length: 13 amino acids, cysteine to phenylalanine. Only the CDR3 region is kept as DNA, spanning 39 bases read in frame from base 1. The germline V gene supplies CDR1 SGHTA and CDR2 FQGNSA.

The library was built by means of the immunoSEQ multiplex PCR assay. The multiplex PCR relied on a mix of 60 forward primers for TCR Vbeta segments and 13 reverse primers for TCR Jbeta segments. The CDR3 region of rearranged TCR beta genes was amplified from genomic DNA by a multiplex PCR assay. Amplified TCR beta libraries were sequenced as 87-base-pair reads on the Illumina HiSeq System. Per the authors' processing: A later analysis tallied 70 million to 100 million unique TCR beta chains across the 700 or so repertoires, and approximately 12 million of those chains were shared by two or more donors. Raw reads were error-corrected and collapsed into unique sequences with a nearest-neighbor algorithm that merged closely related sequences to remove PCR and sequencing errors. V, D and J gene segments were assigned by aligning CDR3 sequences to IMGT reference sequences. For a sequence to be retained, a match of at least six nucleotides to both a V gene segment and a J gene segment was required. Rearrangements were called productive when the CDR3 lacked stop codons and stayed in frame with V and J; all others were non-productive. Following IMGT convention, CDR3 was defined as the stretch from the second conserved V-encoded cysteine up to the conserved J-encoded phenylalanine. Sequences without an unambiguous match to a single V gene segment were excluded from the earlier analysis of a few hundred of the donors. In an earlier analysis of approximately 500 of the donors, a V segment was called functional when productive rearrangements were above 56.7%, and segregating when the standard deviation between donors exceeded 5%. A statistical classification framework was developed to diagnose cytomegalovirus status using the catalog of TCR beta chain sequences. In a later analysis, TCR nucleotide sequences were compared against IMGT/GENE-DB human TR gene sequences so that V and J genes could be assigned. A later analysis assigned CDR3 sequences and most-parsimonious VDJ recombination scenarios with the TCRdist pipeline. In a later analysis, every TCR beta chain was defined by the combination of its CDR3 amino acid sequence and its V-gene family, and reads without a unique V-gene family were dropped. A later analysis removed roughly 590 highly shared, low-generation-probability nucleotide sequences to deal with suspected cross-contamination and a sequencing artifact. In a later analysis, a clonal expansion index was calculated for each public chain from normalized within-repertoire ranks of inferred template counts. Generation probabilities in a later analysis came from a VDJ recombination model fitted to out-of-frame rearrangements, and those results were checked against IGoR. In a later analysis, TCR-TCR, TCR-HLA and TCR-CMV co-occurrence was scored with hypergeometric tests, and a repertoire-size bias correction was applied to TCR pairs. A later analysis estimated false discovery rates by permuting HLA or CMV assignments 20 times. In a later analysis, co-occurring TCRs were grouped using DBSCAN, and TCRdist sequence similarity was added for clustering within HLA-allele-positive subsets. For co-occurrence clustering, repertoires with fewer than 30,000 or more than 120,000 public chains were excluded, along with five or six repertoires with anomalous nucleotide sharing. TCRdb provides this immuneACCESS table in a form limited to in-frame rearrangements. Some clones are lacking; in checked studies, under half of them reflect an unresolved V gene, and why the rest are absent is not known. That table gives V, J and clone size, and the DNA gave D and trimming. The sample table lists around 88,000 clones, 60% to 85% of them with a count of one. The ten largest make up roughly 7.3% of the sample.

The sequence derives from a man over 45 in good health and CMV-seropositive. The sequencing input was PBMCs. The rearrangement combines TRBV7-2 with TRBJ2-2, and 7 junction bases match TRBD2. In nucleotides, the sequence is TGTGCCAGCAGTCCTTTACTAGCGTCGGAGCTGTTTTTT. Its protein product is CASSPLLASELFF.